Described below is a single T cell receptor beta chain sequence and its context. Its antigen specificity is not known. Per-nucleotide qualities are absent, and no much larger clonotype sits a single base away. The data were obtained in a study of cytomegalovirus exposure and HLA in healthy donors (dated by TCRdb to 2016 to 2017). Notes on the research overall: According to an earlier analysis of several hundred of the donors, roughly 180 million T cells yielded 90 million to 140 million unique TCR beta sequences and approximately 300 Gb of sequence data. An early release covering around 630 HLA-typed donors comprised 250 to 350 gigabases of sequencing data and tens of millions of unique TCR sequences. The genetic ancestry cluster associated with self-reported Caucasian donors included over 65% of the 300 to 400 genotyped donors. The aim of the study was to test whether cataloging public T cell receptors could identify signatures of past pathogen exposure. The T cell repertoires of some 700 subjects were profiled by immunosequencing and related to cytomegalovirus serostatus. A separate validation cohort of 100 to 150 different subjects was used in addition to the roughly 620-subject first cohort. To predict cytomegalovirus infection status, the study combined high-throughput TCR immunosequencing, statistical association of individual TCRs with disease status, and machine learning. A later analysis re-examined previously published TCR beta repertoires from roughly 720 donors and added high-resolution HLA genotyping to investigate patterns of TCR occurrence. The later analysis used no new phenotypic data to find candidate immune exposures, relying instead on TCR beta sequences and their occurrence across donors. An earlier analysis of approximately 500 of the donors applied high-throughput TCR beta sequencing to assess whether each TCR beta V gene segment acted as functional or pseudogenic. Donor age, sex, ethnicity and CMV serostatus were compiled together with the repertoire data. A later genetic analysis used genome-wide SNP genotypes for 398 of the 666 donors, treating that subset as a discovery cohort. Every discovery cohort repertoire had been produced on one sequencing platform. Both class I and class II loci were covered by HLA typing, at four-digit resolution. The number of typed donors differed by locus: about 629-630 for A, B, C, DRB1 and DQB1; approximately 530 for DQA1; approximately 600 for DPA1; and approximately 450 for DPB1. Because of strong linkage in the cohort, roughly five DR-DQ haplotypes were treated as single units for association and clustering. On average, 235,054 unique TCR beta nucleotide sequences were sequenced per donor among fewer than 500 genotyped donors of the cohort, with roughly 18% of those sequences being non-productive.

The investigation overall reported the following: Linkage disequilibrium might explain the correlated functional status among segregating V segments, but an unknown experimental factor could not be ruled out. Roughly uniform sequencing depth across donors was assumed in presence/absence analyses, although this assumption may not hold. Assigning TCR associations to individual alleles was difficult when HLA alleles, especially DR and DQ, strongly co-occurred. Immune exposure information for the cohort was limited to CMV serostatus. In a later analysis, HLA-associated TCR beta chains were found to be more clonally expanded and to have lower generation probabilities than equally common non-associated chains. According to a later analysis, most CMV-associated TCR beta chains appeared to be HLA-restricted, and the HLA associations seemed to be driven largely by CMV exposure. According to a later analysis, TCR association rates differed among HLA loci, with DRB1 alleles showing the most associated TCRs and HLA-C alleles showing the fewest. The 87-base-pair reads could not distinguish some IMGT-functional V segments, including TRBV6-2 and TRBV6-3, so those segments were excluded. At a false discovery rate of 0.05, a later analysis linked 15,000 to 20,000 TCR beta sequences to specific HLA alleles. A further reported finding was that TCR beta sequences accurately predicted the HLA-A and HLA-B alleles for most subjects in the first cohort. In a later analysis, several top co-occurrence clusters were reported to appear linked to parvovirus B19, influenza, CMV and Epstein-Barr virus. An association between a missense DCLRE1C variant and V-gene and J-gene trimming of TCR beta chains was found in a later genetic analysis and replicated in an independent cohort. A few of the identified cytomegalovirus-associated TCR beta chains were confirmed in vitro to be specific for cytomegalovirus antigens. While some public TCRs were present in many individuals, most TCR sequences turned up only very rarely across donors. Broadly in line with IMGT annotations, most TCR beta V segments showed up in productive rearrangements about 87% or about 30% of the time in an earlier analysis of a few hundred of the donors. A group of highly shared sequence variants was considered likely to be a technical artifact of the sequencing pipeline. Because HLA typing was missing for some donors at each locus, association tests included only the typed subset. A total of fewer than 200 TCR beta chains were listed by the study as associated with cytomegalovirus. It was suggested by the authors that the approach could potentially be generalized to other disease states and immunological phenotypes. The earlier analysis of nearly 600 of the donors excluded about 16 rarely observed V segments, including chromosome 9 orphons, because counts were too low. Compared with the roughly 700-donor mean, donors in an Asian-associated ancestry cluster had fewer N-insertions in productive TCRs, according to a later genetic analysis. In this cohort, only TCR beta chains were sequenced, and detectable features were limited by the absence of alpha or paired-chain data. Cytomegalovirus status was reported to be diagnosed by the classifier with high specificity and sensitivity in both the original and validation cohorts.

The cohort consisted of fewer than 700 healthy bone marrow donors. Cohort members were all nominally healthy when sampled, although unrecorded immune exposures were likely present. The donor was CMV seropositive and was included in the group of 270 or so seropositive cohort members. A peripheral blood sample was collected from each donor, and TCR beta sequencing was performed on peripheral blood mononuclear cells. The Qiagen DNeasy Blood Extraction Kit was used to extract genomic DNA from the blood cell samples. Counted from cysteine to phenylalanine, this CDR3 has 12 amino acids. Just the 36-base CDR3 DNA is kept, in frame starting at base 1. CDR1 and CDR2, looked up from the germline V gene, are SGHTA and FQGNSA. V loses 5 bases of germline sequence and J loses 2 bases, and the interval between the two ends is 6 bases. The method was the immunoSEQ multiplex PCR assay. The multiplex PCR relied on a mix of 60 forward primers for TCR Vbeta segments and 13 reverse primers for TCR Jbeta segments. The CDR3 region of rearranged TCR beta genes was amplified from genomic DNA by a multiplex PCR assay. On the Illumina HiSeq System, the amplified TCR beta libraries were sequenced as 87-base-pair reads. Regarding the original processing steps: A later analysis counted approximately 74 million unique TCR beta chains across the 690 or so repertoires, and some 11 million of these chains were shared by at least two donors. A nearest-neighbor algorithm error-corrected the raw reads and collapsed the reads into unique sequences, merging closely related sequences to remove PCR and sequencing errors. CDR3 sequences were aligned to IMGT reference sequences to assign V, D and J gene segments. For a sequence to be retained, a match of at least six nucleotides to both a V gene segment and a J gene segment was required. A rearrangement was called productive if the CDR3 had no stop codons and remained in frame with V and J, and every other rearrangement was called non-productive. Following IMGT convention, CDR3 was defined as the stretch from the second conserved V-encoded cysteine up to the conserved J-encoded phenylalanine. The earlier analysis of about 640 of the donors excluded any sequence lacking an unambiguous match to a single V gene segment. An earlier analysis of about 590 of the donors classified V segments as functional when productive rearrangements were above 56.7% and as segregating when the standard deviation between donors was above 5%. To diagnose cytomegalovirus status from the catalog of TCR beta chain sequences, a statistical classification framework was built. In a later analysis, TCR nucleotide sequences were compared against IMGT/GENE-DB human TR gene sequences so that V and J genes could be assigned. In a later analysis, CDR3 sequences and most-parsimonious VDJ recombination scenarios were assigned using the TCRdist pipeline. In a later analysis, every TCR beta chain was defined by the combination of its CDR3 amino acid sequence and its V-gene family, and reads without a unique V-gene family were dropped. In a later analysis, 450 to 600 highly shared, low-generation-probability nucleotide sequences were removed to address suspected cross-contamination and a sequencing artifact. In a later analysis, a clonal expansion index was calculated for each public chain from normalized within-repertoire ranks of inferred template counts. In a later analysis, generation probabilities were computed with a VDJ recombination model fitted to out-of-frame rearrangements, and the resulting probabilities were checked against IGoR. In a later analysis, hypergeometric tests were used to score TCR-TCR, TCR-HLA and TCR-CMV co-occurrence, with a repertoire-size bias correction applied to TCR pairs. In a later analysis, false discovery rates were estimated by permuting HLA or CMV assignments 20 times. In a later analysis, co-occurring TCRs were grouped using DBSCAN, with TCRdist sequence similarity added in when clustering inside HLA-allele-positive subsets. For co-occurrence clustering, repertoires with fewer than 30,000 or more than 120,000 public chains were excluded, along with roughly five repertoires with anomalous nucleotide sharing. Sourced from immuneACCESS, this table was stored by TCRdb with only in-frame sequences that have V and J called. A share of the clones is absent; for the studies checked, an unresolved V gene accounts for under half, and the remainder has no known explanation. D and trimming come from the DNA, and the V and J calls and clone size come from that table. The sample data list 80,000 to 95,000 clones, and 60% to 85% of these were observed just once. The leading ten clones occupy 5.5% to 6% of the sample.

The TCR comes from a man between 18 and 29 years old in good health and CMV-seropositive. This sequence uses TRBV7-2 and TRBJ1-1; there is no confident call for the D gene. The sample taken for sequencing was PBMCs. The sequence in DNA is TGTGCCAGCAGCGTAAAAAACACTGAAGCTTTCTTT. Translation gives CASSVKNTEAFF.